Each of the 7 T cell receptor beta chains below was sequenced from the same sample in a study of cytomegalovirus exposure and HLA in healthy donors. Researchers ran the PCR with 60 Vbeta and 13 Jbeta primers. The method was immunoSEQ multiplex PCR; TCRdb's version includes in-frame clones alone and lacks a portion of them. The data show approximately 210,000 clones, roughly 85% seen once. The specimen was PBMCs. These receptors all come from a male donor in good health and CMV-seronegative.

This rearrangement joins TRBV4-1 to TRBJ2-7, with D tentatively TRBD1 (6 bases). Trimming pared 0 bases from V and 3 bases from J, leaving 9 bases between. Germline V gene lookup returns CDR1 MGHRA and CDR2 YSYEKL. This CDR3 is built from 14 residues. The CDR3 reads CASSQDPRGYEQYF. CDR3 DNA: TGCGCCAGCAGCCAAGATCCCAGGGGCTACGAGCAGTACTTC.

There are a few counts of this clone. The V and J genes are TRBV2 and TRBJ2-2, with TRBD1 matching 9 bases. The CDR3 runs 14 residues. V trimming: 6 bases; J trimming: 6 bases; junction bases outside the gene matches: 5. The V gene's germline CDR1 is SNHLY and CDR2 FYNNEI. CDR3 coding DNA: TGTGCCAGCAGGGAAAACAGGGGGCCCGGGGAGCTGTTTTTT. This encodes CASRENRGPGELFF.

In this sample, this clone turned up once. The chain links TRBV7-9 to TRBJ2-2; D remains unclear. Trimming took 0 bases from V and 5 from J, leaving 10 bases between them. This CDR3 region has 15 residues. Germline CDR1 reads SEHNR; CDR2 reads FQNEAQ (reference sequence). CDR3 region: CASSLAERGTGELFF. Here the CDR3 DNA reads TGTGCCAGCAGCTTAGCGGAGCGAGGAACCGGGGAGCTGTTTTTT.

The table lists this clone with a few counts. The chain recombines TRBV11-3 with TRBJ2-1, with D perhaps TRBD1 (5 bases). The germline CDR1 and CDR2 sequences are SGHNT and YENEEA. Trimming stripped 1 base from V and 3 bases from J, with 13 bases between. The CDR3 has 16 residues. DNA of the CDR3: TGTGCCAGCAGCTTAGTAGGTCAGGGCCGCTACAATGAGCAGTTCTTC. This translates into CASSLVGQGRYNEQFF.

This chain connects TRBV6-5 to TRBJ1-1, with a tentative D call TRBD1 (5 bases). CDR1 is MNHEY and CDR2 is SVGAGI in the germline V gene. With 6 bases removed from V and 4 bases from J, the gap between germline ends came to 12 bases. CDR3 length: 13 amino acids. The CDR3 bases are TGTGCCAGCAGCCGATACGGGGGCACTGAAGCTTTCTTT. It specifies CASSRYGGTEAFF.

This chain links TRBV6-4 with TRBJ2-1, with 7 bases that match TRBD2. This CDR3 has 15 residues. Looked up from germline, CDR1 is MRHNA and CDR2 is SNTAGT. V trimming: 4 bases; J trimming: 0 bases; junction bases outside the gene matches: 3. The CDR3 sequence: CASSGGGSSYNEQFF. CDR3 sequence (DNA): TGTGCCAGCAGTGGGGGGGGGAGCTCCTACAATGAGCAGTTCTTC.

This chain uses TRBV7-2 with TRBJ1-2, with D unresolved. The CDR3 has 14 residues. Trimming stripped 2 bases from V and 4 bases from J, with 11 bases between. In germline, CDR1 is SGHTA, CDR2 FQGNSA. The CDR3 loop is CASSLRFSVYGYTF. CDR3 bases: TGTGCCAGCAGCTTACGGTTTAGTGTCTATGGCTACACCTTC.